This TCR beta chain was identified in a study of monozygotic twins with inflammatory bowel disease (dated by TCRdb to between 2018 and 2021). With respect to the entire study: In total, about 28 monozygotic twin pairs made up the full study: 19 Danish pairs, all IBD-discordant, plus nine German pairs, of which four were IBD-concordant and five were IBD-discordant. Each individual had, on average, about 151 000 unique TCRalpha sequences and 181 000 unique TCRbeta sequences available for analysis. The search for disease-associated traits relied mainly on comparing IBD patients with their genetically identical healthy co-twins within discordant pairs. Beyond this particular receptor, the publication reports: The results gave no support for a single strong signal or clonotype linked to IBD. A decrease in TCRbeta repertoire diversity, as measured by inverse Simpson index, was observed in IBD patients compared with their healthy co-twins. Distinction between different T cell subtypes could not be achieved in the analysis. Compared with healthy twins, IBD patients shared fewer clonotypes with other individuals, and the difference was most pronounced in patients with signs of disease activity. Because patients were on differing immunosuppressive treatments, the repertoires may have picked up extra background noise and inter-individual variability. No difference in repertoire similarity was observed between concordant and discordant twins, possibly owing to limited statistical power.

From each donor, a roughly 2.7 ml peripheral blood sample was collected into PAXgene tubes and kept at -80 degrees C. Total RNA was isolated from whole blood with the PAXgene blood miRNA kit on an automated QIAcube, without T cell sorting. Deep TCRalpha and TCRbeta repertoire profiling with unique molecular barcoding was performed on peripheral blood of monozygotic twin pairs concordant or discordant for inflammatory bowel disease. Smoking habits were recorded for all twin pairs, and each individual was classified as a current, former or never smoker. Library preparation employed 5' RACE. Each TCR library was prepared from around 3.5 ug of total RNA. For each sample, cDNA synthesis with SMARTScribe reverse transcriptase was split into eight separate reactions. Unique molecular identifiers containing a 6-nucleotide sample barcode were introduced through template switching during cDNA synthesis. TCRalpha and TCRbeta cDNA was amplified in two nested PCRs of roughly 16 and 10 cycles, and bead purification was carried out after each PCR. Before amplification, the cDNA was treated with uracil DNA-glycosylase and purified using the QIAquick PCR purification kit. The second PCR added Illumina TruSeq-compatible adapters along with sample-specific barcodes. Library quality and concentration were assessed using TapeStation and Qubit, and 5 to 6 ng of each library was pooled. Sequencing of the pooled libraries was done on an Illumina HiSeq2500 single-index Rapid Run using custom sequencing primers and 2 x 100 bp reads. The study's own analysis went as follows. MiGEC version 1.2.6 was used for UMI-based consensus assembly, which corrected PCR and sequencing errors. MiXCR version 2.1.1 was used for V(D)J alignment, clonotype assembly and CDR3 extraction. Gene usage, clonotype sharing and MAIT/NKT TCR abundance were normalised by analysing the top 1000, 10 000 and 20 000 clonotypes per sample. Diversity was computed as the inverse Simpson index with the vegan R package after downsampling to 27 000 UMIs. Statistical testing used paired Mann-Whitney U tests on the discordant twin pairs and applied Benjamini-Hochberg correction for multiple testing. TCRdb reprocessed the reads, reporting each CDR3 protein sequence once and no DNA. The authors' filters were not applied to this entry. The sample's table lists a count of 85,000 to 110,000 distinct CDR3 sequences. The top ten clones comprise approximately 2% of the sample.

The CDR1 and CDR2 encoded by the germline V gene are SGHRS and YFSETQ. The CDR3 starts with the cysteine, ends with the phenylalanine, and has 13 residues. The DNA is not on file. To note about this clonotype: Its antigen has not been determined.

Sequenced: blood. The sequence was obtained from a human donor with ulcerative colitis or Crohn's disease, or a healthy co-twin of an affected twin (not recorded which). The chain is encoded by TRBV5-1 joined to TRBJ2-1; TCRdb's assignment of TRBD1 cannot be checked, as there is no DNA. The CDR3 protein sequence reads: CASSLGSGNEQFF.